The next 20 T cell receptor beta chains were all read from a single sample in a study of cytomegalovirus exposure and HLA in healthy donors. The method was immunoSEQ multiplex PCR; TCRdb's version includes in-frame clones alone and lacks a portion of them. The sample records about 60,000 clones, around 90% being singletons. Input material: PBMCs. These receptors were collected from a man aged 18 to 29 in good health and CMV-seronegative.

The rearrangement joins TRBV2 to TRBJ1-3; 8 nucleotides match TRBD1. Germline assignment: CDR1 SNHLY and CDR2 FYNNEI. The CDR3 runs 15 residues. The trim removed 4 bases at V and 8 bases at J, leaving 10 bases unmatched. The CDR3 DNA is TGTGCCAGCAGTGCTCCCGGGACAGGTCTGGACACCATATATTTT. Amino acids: CASSAPGTGLDTIYF.

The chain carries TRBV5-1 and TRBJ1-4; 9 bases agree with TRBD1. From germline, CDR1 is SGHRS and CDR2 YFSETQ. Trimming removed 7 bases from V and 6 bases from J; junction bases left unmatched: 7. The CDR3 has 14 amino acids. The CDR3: CASQLGTGHEKLFF. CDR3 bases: TGCGCCAGCCAGTTAGGGACAGGGCATGAAAAACTGTTTTTT.

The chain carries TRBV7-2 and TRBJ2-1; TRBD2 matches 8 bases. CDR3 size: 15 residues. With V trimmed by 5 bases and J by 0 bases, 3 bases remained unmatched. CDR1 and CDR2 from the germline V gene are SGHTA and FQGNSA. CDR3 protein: CASSTTSGSYNEQFF. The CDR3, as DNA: TGTGCCAGCAGCACTACTAGCGGCTCCTACAATGAGCAGTTCTTC.

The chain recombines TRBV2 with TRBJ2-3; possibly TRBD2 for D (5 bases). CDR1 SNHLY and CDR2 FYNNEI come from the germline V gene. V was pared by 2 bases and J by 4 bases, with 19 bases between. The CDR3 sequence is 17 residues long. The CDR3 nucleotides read TGTGCCAGCAGTGAAAAGGACTGGTCAAAGGGATCAGATACGCAGTATTTT. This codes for CASSEKDWSKGSDTQYF.

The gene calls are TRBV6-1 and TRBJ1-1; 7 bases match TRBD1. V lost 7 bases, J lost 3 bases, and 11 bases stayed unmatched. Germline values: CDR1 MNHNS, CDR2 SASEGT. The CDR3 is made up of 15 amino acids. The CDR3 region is CASTQIRGGHTEAFF. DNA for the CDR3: TGTGCCAGCACACAAATTCGAGGGGGCCACACTGAAGCTTTCTTT.

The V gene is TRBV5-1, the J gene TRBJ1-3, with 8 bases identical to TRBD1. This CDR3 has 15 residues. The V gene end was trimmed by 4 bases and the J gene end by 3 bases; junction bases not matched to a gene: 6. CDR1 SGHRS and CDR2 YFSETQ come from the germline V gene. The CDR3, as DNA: TGCGCCAGCAGCCTCGACAGGGGCCGTGGAAACACCATATATTTT. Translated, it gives CASSLDRGRGNTIYF.

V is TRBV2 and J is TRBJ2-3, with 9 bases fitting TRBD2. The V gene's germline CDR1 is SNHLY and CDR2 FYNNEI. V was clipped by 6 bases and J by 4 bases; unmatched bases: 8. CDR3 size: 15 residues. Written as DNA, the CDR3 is TGTGCCAGCAGGGCTAGGGCGGGAGGGCCAGATACGCAGTATTTT. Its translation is CASRARAGGPDTQYF.

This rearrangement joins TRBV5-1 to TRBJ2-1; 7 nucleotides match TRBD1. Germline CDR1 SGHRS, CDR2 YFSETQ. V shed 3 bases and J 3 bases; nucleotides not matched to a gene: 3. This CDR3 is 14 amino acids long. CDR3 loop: CASSWTGNYNEQFF. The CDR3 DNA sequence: TGCGCCAGCAGCTGGACAGGAAACTACAATGAGCAGTTCTTC.

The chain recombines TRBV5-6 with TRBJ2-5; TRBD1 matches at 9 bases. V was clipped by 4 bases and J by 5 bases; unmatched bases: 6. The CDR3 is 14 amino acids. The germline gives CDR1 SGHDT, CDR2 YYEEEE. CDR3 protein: CASSVDRGWETQYF. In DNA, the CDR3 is TGTGCCAGCAGCGTGGACAGGGGATGGGAGACCCAGTACTTC.

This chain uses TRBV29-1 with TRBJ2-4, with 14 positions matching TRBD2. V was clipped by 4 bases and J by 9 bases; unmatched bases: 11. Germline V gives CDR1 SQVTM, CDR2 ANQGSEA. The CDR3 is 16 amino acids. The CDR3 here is CSVGGLAGVEARIQYF. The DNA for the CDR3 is TGCAGCGTTGGGGGACTAGCGGGAGTAGAAGCTCGCATTCAGTACTTC.

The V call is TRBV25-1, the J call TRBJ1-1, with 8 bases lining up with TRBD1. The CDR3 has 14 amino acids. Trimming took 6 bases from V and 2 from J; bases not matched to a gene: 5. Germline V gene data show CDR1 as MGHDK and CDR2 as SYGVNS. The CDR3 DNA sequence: TGTGCCAGCAGAAGGACAGGGTTAAACACTGAAGCTTTCTTT. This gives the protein CASRRTGLNTEAFF.

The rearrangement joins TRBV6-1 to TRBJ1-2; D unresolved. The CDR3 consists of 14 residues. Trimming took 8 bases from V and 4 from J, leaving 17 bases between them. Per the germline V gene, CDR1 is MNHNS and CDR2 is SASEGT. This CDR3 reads CASPGIFPFYGYTF. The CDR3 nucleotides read TGTGCCAGCCCCGGGATCTTCCCCTTCTATGGCTACACCTTC.

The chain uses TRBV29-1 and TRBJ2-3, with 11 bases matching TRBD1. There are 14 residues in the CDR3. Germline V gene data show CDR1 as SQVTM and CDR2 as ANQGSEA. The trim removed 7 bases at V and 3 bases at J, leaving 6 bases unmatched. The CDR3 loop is CSARTGGGTDTQYF. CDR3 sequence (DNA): TGCAGCGCCCGGACAGGGGGCGGGACAGATACGCAGTATTTT.

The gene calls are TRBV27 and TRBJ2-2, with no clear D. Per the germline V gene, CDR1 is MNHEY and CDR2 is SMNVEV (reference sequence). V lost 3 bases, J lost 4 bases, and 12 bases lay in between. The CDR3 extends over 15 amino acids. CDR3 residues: CASSLARISTGELFF. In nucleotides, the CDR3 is TGTGCCAGCAGTTTGGCTAGAATAAGCACCGGGGAGCTGTTTTTT.

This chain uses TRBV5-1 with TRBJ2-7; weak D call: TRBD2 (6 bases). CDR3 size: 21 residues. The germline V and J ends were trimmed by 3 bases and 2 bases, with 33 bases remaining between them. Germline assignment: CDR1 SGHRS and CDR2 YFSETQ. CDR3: CASSSEDSGTLKNLLAYEQYF. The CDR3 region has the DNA TGCGCCAGCAGCTCGGAGGATAGCGGAACGCTTAAAAATCTCCTCGCCTACGAGCAGTACTTC.

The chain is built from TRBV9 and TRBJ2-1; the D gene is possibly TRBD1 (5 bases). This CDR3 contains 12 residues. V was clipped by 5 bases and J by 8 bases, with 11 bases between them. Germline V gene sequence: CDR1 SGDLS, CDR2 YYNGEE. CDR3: CASSPQGYEQFF. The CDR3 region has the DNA TGTGCCAGCAGTCCTCAGGGTTATGAGCAGTTCTTC.

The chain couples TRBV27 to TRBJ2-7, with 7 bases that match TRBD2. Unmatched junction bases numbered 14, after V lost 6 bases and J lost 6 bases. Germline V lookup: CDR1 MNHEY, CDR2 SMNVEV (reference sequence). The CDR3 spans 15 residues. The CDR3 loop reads CASRRRVAGDGEQYF. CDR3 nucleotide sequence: TGTGCCAGCAGAAGAAGGGTGGCGGGAGACGGCGAGCAGTACTTC.

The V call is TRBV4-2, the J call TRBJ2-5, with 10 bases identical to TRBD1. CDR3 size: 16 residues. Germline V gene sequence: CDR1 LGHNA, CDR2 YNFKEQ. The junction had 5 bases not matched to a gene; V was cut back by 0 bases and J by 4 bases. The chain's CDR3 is CASSQEGQGYTETQYF. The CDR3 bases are TGTGCCAGCAGCCAAGAGGGACAGGGGTATACAGAGACCCAGTACTTC.

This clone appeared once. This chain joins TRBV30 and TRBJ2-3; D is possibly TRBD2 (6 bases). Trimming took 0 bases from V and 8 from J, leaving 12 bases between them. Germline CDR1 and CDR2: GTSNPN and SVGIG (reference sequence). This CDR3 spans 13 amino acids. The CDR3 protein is CAWSVLGGGTQYF. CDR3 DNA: TGTGCCTGGAGTGTCTTGGGAGGAGGTACGCAGTATTTT.

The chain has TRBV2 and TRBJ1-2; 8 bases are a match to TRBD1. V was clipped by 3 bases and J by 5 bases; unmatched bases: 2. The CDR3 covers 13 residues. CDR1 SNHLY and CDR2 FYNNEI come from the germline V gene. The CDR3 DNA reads TGTGCCAGCAGTGAGGACAGGGTTTATGGCTACACCTTC. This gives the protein CASSEDRVYGYTF.